This record looks at one T cell receptor beta chain sequence and its context. The assay was immunoSEQ multiplex PCR, and TCRdb's table has in-frame clones only and misses some. The profile shows roughly 30,000 clones, roughly nine tenths of them singletons. The data are from a study of PD-L1 blockade in urothelial cancer. Study-wide context: In about 2014, patients got going on atezolizumab, taking 1,200 mg intravenously every 3 weeks. Analyzed time points were 3 weeks (second dose) and 6 weeks after therapy began. Median blood clonality was around 0.08, with around 77,000 unique TCRs.

Time point indicated: peripheral blood 6 weeks after treatment start. The germline gives CDR1 SGHAT, CDR2 FQNNGV. This CDR3 has 14 amino acids. The V gene lost 5 bases and the J gene lost 1 base, with 10 bases spanning the gap. The chain carries TRBV11-2 and TRBJ2-3; unclear D gene. The source was PBMCs, collected around atezolizumab (anti-PD-L1) treatment. This sequence was found in a man at least 80 years old with urothelial cancer. This chain's CDR3 is CASSAVGGTDTQYF. CDR3 bases: TGTGCCAGCAGCGCCGTCGGTGGCACAGATACGCAGTATTTT.